The present T cell receptor (beta chain) was sequenced within a study of identical twins. Overall study findings and caveats: Within cord blood, abundant beta clonotypes carried fewer insertions, but memory repertoires showed no such trend.

Worth noting for this clonotype: Its antigen is as yet unknown.

TCRdb reprocessed the 5' RACE reads with MiXCR, giving one entry per CDR3 protein. The sample lists around 340,000 distinct CDR3 sequences, 9% to 15% occurring once. The same specimen was also included in a second study, on yellow fever vaccine responses in identical twins.

What was sequenced was CD8+ T cells sorted from blood. The source is a woman aged 18 to 35 in good health.

CDR3 nucleotides: TGTGCCAGCAGTGATGGAGTAGTGTACGAGCAGTACGTC. Encoded protein: CASSDGVVYEQYV. V is TRBV2 and J is TRBJ2-7; D is unclear. Germline V lookup: CDR1 SNHLY, CDR2 FYNNEI. This CDR3 has 13 residues. V lost 3 bases to trimming and J lost 4 bases, with 10 bases between them.